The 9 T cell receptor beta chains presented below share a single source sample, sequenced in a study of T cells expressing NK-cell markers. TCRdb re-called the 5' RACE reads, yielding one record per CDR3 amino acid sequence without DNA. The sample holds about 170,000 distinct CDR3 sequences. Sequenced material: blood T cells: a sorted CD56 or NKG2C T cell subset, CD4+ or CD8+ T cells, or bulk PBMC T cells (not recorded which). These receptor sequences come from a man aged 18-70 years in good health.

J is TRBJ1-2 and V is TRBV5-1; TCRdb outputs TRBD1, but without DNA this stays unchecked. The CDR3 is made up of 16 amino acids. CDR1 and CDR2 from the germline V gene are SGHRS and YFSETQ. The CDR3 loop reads CASSLSITGTGFGYTF.

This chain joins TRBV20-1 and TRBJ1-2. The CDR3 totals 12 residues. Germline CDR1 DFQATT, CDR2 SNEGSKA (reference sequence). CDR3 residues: CSALNSAHGYTF.

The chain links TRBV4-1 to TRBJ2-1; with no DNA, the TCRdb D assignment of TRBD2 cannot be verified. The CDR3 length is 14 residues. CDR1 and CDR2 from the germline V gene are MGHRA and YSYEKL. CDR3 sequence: CAFSDAGGLNEQFF.

CDR3 amino acids: CASSLTGGENYGYTF. V and J are TRBV25-1 and TRBJ1-2; TCRdb returns TRBD1, unconfirmable since there is no DNA. The CDR3 totals 15 residues. Per the germline V gene, CDR1 is MGHDK and CDR2 is SYGVNS.

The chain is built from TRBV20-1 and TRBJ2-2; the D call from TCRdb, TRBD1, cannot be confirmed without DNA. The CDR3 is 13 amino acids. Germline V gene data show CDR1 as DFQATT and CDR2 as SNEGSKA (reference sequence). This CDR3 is CSARAGSTGELFF.

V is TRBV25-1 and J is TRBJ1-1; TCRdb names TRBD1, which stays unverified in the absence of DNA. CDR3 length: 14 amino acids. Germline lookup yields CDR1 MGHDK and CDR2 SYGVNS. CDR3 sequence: CASSDEGLNTEAFF.

The CDR3 loop is CASSLSGAANQPQHF. The chain uses TRBV28 and TRBJ1-5; TCRdb names TRBD1, which stays unverified in the absence of DNA. The CDR3 consists of 15 residues. Germline-derived CDR1 and CDR2 are MDHEN and SYDVKM. The whole variable domain, filled in from reference TRBV28 and TRBJ1-5, reads DVKVTQSSRYLVKRTGEKVFLECVQDMDHENMFWYRQDPGLGLRLIYFSYDVKMKEKGDIPEGYSVSREKKERFSLILESASTNQTSMYLCASSLSGAANQPQHFGDGTRLSIL.

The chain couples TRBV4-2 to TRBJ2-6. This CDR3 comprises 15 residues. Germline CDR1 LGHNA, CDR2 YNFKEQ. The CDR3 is CASSLDGSGANVLTF.

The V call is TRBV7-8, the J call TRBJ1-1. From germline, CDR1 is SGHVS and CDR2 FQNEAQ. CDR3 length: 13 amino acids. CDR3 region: CASSTGSYTEAFF.